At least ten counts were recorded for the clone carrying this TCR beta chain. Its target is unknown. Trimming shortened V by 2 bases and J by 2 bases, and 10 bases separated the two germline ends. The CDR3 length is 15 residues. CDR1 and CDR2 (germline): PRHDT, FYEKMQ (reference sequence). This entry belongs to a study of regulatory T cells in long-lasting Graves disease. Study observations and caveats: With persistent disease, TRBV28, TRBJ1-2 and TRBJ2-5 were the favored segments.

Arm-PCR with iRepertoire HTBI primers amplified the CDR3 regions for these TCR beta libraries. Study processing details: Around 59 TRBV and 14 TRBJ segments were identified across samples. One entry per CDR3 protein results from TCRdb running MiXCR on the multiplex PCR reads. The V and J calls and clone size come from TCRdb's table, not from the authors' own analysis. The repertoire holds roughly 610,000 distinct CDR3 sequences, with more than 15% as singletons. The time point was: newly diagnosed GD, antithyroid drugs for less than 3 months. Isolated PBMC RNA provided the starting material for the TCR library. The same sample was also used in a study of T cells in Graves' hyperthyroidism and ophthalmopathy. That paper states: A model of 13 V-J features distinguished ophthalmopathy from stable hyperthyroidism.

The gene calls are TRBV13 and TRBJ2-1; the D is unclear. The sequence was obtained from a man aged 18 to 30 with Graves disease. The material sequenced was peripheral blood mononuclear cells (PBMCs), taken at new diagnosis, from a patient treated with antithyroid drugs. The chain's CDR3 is CASSLQLPAYNEQFF. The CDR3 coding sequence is TGTGCCAGCAGCTTACAGCTCCCAGCCTACAATGAGCAGTTCTTC.